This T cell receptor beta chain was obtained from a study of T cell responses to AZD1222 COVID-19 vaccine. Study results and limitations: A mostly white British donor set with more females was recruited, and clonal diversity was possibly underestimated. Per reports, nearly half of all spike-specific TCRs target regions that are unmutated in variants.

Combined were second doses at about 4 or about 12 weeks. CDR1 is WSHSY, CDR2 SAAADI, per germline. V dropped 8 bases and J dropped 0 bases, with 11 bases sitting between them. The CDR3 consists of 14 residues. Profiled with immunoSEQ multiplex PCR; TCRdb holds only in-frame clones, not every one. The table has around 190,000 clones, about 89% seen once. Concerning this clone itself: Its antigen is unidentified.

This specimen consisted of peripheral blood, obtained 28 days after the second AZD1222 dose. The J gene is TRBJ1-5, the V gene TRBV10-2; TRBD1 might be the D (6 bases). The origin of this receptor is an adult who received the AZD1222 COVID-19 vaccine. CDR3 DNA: TGCGCCAGCGGGGGCGCTTATAGCAATCAGCCCCAGCATTTT. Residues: CASGGAYSNQPQHF.